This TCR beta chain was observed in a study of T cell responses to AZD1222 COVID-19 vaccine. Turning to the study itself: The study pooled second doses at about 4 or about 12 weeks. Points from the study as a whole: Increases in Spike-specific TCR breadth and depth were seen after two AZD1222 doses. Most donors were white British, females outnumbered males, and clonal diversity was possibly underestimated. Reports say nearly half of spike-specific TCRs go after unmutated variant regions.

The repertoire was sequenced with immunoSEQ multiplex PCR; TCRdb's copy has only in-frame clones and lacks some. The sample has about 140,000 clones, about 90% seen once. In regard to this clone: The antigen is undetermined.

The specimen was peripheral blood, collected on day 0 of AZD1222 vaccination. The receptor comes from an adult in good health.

CDR3 protein: CASSLAGRTTPNEQFF. As DNA, the CDR3 is TGTGCCAGCAGCTTGGCGGGACGCACGACTCCCAATGAGCAGTTCTTC. The V and J genes are TRBV5-4 and TRBJ2-1, with D tentatively TRBD1 or TRBD2 (5 bases each). Germline CDR1 reads SGHNT; CDR2 reads YYREEE (reference sequence). The V end was cut by 0 bases, the J end by 6 bases, with 16 bases between. The CDR3 runs to 16 residues.